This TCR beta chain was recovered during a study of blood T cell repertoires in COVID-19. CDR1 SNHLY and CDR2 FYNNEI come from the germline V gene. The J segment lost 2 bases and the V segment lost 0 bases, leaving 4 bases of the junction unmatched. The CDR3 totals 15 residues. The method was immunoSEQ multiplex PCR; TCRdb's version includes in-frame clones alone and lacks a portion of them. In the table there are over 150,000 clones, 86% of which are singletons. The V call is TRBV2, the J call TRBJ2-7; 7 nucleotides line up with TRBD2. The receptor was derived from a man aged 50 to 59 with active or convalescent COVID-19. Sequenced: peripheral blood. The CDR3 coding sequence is TGTGCCAGCAGTGAAGCGACGAGCGGGACCTACGAGCAGTACTTC. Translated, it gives CASSEATSGTYEQYF.